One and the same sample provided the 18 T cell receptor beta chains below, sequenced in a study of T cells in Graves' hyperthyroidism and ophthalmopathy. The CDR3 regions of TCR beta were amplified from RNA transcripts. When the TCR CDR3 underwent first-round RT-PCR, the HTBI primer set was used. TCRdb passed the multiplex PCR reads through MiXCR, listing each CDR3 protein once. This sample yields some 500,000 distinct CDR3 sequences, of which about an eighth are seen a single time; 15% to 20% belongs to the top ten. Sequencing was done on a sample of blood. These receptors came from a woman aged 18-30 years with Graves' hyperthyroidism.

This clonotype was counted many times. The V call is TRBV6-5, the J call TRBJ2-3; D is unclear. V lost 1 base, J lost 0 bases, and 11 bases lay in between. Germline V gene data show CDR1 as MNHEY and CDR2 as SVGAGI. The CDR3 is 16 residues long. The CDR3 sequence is CASSYLLTTSTDTQYF. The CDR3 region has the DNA TGTGCCAGCAGTTACTTGCTCACTACTAGCACAGATACGCAGTATTTT.

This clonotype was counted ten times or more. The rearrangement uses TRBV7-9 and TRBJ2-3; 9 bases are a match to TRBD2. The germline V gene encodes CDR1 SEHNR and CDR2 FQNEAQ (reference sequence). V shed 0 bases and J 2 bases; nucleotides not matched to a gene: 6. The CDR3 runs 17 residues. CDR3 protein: CASSLASGSSDTDTQYF. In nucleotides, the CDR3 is TGTGCCAGCAGCTTAGCTAGCGGGAGCTCCGACACAGATACGCAGTATTTT.

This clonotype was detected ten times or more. The CDR3 DNA reads as TGTGCCAGCAGTTTAACAGTTCACACAGATACGCAGTATTTT. Translation gives CASSLTVHTDTQYF. The rearrangement joins TRBV28 to TRBJ2-3; D not resolved. Germline V lookup: CDR1 MDHEN, CDR2 SYDVKM. CDR3 length: 14 amino acids. V shed 2 bases and J shed 2 bases, with 8 bases lying between them.

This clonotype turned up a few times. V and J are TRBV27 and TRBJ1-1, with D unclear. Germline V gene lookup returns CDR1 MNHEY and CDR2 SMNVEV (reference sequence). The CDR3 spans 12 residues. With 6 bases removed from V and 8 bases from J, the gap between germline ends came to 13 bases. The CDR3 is CASSPGLGEAFF. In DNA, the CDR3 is TGTGCCAGCAGCCCAGGTTTGGGGGAAGCTTTCTTT.

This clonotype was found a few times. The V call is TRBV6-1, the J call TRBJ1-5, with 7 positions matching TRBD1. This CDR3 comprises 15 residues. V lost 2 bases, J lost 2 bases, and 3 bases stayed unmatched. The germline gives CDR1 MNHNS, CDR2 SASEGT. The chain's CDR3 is CASSEWTGGNQPQHF. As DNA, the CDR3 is TGTGCCAGCAGTGAATGGACAGGAGGCAATCAGCCCCAGCATTTT.

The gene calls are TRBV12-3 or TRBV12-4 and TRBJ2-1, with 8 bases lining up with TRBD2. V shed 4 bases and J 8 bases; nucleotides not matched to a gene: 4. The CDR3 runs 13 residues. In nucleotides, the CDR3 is TGTGCCAGCAGTTCGGGACTAGTTGATGAGCAGTTCTTC. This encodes CASSSGLVDEQFF.

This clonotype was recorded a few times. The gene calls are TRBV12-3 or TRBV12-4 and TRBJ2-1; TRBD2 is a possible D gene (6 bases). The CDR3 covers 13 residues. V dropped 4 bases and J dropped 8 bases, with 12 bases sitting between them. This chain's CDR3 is CASSSGRDYEQFF. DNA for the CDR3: TGTGCCAGCAGTTCTGGGCGGGACTATGAGCAGTTCTTC.

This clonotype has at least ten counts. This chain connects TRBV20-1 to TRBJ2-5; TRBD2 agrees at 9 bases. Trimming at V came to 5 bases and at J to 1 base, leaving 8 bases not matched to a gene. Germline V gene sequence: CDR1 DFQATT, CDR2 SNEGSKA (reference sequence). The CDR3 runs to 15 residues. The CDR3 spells CSAGEIAGVQETQYF. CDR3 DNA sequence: TGCAGTGCTGGGGAAATAGCGGGAGTCCAAGAGACCCAGTACTTC.

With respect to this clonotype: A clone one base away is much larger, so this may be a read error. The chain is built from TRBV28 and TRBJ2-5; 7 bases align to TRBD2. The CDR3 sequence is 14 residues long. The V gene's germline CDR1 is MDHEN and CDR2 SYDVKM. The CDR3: CAGREGGPGETQYF. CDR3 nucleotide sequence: TGTGCCGGCAGGGAGGGAGGACCTGGTGAGACCCAGTACTTC.

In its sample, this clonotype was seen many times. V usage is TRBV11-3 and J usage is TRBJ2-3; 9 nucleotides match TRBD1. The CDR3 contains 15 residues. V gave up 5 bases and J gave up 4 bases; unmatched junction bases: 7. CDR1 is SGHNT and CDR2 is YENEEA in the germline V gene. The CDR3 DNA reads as TGTGCCAGCAGCCAAGGGACAGGGTCACCAGATACGCAGTATTTT. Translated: CASSQGTGSPDTQYF. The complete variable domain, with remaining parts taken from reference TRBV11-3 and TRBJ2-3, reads EAGVVQSPRYKIIEKKQPVAFWCNPISGHNTLYWYLQNLGQGPELLIRYENEEAVDDSQLPKDRFSAERLKGVDSTLKIQPAELGDSAVYLCASSQGTGSPDTQYFGPGTRLTVL.

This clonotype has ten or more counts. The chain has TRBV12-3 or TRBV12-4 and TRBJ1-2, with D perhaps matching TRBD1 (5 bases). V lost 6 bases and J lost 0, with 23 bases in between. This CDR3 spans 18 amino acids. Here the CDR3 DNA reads TGTGCCAGCAGCCCAGAGGGGCGGATAGGTTACGCTAACTATGGCTACACCTTC. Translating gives CASSPEGRIGYANYGYTF.

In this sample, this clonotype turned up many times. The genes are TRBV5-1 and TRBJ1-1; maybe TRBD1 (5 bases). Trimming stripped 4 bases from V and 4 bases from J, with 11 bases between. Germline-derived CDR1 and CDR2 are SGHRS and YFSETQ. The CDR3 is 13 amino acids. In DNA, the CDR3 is TGCGCCAGCAGCCCGCGGAGGGGCACTGAAGCTTTCTTT. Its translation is CASSPRRGTEAFF.

The CDR3 DNA sequence: TGTGCCACCAGCAGAGAAGGGACTTTACCCAACGAGCAGTACTTC. It encodes CATSREGTLPNEQYF. The chain is built from TRBV15 and TRBJ2-7; the D gene is possibly TRBD2 (6 bases). The germline CDR1 and CDR2 sequences are LNHNV and YYDKDF (reference sequence). This CDR3 region has 15 residues. V shed 0 bases and J shed 5 bases, with 14 bases lying between them.

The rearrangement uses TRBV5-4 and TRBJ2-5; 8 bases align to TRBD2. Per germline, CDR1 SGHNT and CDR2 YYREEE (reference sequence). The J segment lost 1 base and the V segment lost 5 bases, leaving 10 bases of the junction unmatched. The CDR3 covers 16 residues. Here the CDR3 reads CASRFTPLAGQETQYF. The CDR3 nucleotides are TGTGCCAGCAGGTTTACCCCTCTAGCGGGCCAAGAGACCCAGTACTTC.

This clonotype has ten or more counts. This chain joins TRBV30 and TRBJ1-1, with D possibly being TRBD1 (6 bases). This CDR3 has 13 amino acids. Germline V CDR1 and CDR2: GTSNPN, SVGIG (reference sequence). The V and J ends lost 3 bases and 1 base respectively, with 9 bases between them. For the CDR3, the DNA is TGTGCCTGGAGACAGGGATGGAACACTGAAGCTTTCTTT. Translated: CAWRQGWNTEAFF.

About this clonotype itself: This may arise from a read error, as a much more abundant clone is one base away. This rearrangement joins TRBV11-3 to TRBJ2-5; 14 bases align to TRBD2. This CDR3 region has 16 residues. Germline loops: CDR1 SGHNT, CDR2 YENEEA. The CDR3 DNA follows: TGTGCCGGCAGACCCGGACTAGCGGGAGGAGGGGAGACCCAGTACTTC. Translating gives CAGRPGLAGGGETQYF.

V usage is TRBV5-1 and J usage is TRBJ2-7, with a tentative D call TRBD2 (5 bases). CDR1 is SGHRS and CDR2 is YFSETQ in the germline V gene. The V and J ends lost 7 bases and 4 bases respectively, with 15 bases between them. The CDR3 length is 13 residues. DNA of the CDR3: TGCGCCAGCCACGTCGTGCCGGGATACGAGCAGTACTTC. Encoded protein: CASHVVPGYEQYF.

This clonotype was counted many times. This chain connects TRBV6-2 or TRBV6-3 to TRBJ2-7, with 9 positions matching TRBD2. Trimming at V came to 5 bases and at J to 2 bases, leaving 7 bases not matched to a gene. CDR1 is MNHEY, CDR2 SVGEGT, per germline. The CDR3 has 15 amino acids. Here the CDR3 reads CASSGPGLATYEQYV. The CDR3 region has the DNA TGTGCCAGCAGTGGTCCGGGACTAGCCACCTACGAGCAGTACGTC.